This T cell receptor (beta chain) came from a study of radiotherapy plus CTLA-4 blockade in lung cancer. General study findings and limits: TCR clones originating in tumors grew in number in blood after radiotherapy plus ipilimumab. Early blood T cell clone dynamics reportedly forecast response best, with interferon-beta.

The method was immunoSEQ multiplex PCR; TCRdb's version includes in-frame clones alone and lacks a portion of them. This table holds about 51,000 clones, 65% to 85% found once. Remarks on this clone: Its antigen is not known.

Germline V lookup: CDR1 MGHRA, CDR2 YSYEKL. Trimming took off 0 bases at V and 1 base at J, with 10 bases between the two ends. The CDR3 has 17 residues. Enrolled patients, whose metastatic non-small-cell lung cancer was chemo-refractory, received focal radiation plus CTLA-4 blockade with ipilimumab. The receptor's source is a human donor with non-small cell lung cancer whose response to radiotherapy plus ipilimumab could not be evaluated. This sample comprised peripheral blood, obtained from a patient treated with radiotherapy plus ipilimumab. The V call is TRBV4-1, the J call TRBJ2-6; perhaps TRBD1 as D (5 bases). CDR3 sequence: CASSQEGLRSGANVLTF. In nucleotides, the CDR3 is TGCGCCAGCAGCCAAGAGGGGCTAAGATCTGGGGCCAACGTCCTGACTTTC.